This T cell receptor (beta chain) was sequenced during a study of shared clonotypes between healthy human individuals. General study findings and limits: Apart from blood, nothing was sampled; tissue repertoires likely differ. The four-donor shared clonotypes exceeded non-shared clonotypes in generation probability, with non-shared ones scoring lower. Estimated richness was generally greater in naive than memory subsets.

Original processing notes: Junction-only immunoSEQ sequences carried no quality scores, so filtering differed. The data were produced by immunoSEQ multiplex PCR, yet TCRdb's version contains in-frame clones alone and is incomplete. V and J calls and clone size are as listed in that table; D and trimming were resolved from the DNA. The sample lists more than 550,000 clones; 92% were seen once. Points on this clone: Its antigen is not identified.

Germline V gene sequence: CDR1 SGDLS, CDR2 YYNGEE. The junction had 12 bases not matched to a gene; V was cut back by 4 bases and J by 3 bases. The CDR3 contains 16 residues. Naive CD8 cells lacked CD45RO, underwent positive selection for CCR7 and left out terminally differentiated effector memory CD45RA+ cells. This TCR was recovered from a man aged 25 to 45 in good health. This chain joins TRBV9 and TRBJ2-5, with 7 nucleotides matching TRBD1. Sequencing was carried out using naive CD8+ T cells sorted from blood. This CDR3 is CASSPEGGQPEETQYF. CDR3 coding DNA: TGTGCCAGCAGCCCGGAAGGGGGACAGCCCGAAGAGACCCAGTACTTC. Full variable domain (remainder filled in from reference TRBV9 and TRBJ2-5): DSGVTQTPKHLITATGQRVTLRCSPRSGDLSVYWYQQSLDQGLQFLIQYYNGEERAKGNILERFSAQQFPDLHSELNLSSLELGDSALYFCASSPEGGQPEETQYFGPGTRLLVL.